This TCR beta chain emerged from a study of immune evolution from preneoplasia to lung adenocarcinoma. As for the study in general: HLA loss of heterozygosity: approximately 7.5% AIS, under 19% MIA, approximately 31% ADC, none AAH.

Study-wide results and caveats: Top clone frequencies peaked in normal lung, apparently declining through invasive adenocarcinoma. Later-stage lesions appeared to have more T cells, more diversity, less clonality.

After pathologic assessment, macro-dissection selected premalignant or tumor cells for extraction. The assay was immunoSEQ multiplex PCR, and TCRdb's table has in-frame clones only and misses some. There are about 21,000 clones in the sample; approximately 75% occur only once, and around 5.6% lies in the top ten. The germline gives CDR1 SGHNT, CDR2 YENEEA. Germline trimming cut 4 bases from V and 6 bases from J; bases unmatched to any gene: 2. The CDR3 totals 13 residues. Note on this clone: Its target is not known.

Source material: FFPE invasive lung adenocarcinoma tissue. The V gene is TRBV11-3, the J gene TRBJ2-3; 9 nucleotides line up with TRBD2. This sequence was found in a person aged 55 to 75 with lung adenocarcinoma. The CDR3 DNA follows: TGTGCCAGCAGCTGGAGCGGGGGGGATACGCAGTATTTT. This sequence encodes CASSWSGGDTQYF. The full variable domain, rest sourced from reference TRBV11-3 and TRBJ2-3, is EAGVVQSPRYKIIEKKQPVAFWCNPISGHNTLYWYLQNLGQGPELLIRYENEEAVDDSQLPKDRFSAERLKGVDSTLKIQPAELGDSAVYLCASSWSGGDTQYFGPGTRLTVL.